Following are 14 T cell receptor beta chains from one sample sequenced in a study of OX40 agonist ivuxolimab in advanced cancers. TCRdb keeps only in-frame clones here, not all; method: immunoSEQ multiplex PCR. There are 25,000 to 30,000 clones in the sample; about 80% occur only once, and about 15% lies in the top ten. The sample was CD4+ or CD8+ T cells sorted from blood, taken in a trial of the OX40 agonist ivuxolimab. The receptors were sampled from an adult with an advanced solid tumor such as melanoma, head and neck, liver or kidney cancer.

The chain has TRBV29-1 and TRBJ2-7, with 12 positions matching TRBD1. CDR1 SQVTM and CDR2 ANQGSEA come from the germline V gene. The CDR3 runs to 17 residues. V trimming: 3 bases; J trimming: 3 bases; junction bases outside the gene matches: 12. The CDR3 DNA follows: TGCAGCGTTGATGGAGGGGGACAGGGGGCGGGAGGCTACGAGCAGTACTTC. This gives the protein CSVDGGGQGAGGYEQYF.

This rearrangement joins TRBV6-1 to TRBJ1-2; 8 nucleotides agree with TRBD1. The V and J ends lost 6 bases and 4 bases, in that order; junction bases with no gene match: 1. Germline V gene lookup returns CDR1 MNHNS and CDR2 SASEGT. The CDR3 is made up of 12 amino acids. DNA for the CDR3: TGTGCCAGCAGCGGACAGGGCTATGGCTACACCTTC. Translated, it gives CASSGQGYGYTF.

CDR3 sequence: CASSLAGTGFYGYTF. CDR3 coding DNA: TGTGCCAGCAGCTTAGCCGGGACAGGGTTCTATGGCTACACCTTC. The gene calls are TRBV7-9 and TRBJ1-2, with TRBD1 identical over 9 bases. The CDR3 length is 15 residues. CDR1 is SEHNR and CDR2 is FQNEAQ in the germline V gene (reference sequence). V was pared by 0 bases and J by 4 bases, with 3 bases of the junction left unmatched. The full variable domain, rest sourced from reference TRBV7-9 and TRBJ1-2, is DTGVSQNPRHKITKRGQNVTFRCDPISEHNRLYWYRQTLGQGPEFLTYFQNEAQLEKSRLLSDRFSAERPKGSFSTLEIQRTEQGDSAMYLCASSLAGTGFYGYTFGSGTRLTVV.

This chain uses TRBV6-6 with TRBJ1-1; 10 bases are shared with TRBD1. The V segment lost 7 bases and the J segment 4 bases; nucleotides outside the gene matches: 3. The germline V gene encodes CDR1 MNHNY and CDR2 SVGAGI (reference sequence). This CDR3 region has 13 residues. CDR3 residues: CASKTGGITEAFF. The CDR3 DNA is TGTGCCAGCAAGACAGGGGGCATCACTGAAGCTTTCTTT.

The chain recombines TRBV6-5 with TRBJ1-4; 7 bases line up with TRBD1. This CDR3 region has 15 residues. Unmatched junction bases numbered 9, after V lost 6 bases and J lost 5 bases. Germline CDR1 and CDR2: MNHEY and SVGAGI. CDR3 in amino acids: CASRPPGQLNEKLFF. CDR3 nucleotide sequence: TGTGCCAGCAGACCTCCGGGACAGCTAAATGAAAAACTGTTTTTT.

CDR3 in amino acids: CASSVERGPQETQYF. In DNA form, the CDR3 reads TGTGCCAGCAGCGTAGAGCGGGGGCCGCAAGAGACCCAGTACTTC. This chain connects TRBV9 to TRBJ2-5; 8 bases line up with TRBD2. The germline V gene encodes CDR1 SGDLS and CDR2 YYNGEE. The CDR3 is 15 residues long. V lost 0 bases, J lost 2 bases, and 3 bases stayed unmatched.

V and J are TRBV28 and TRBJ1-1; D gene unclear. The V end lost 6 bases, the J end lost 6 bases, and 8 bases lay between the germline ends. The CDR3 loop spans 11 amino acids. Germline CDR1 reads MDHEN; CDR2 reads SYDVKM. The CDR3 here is CASRSLAEAFF. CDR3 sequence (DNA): TGTGCCAGCAGGAGCCTGGCTGAAGCTTTCTTT.

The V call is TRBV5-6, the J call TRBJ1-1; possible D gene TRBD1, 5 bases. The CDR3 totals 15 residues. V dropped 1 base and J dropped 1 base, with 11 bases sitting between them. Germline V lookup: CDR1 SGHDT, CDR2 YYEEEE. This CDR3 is CASSLSPGRNTEAFF. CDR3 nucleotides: TGTGCCAGCAGCTTGTCACCAGGGAGGAACACTGAAGCTTTCTTT.

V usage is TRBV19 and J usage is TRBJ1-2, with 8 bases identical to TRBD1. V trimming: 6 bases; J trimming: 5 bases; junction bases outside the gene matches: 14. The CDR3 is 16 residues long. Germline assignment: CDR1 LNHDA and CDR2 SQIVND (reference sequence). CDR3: CASRGQEAFLLYGYTF. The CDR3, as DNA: TGTGCCAGTAGGGGACAGGAGGCCTTTCTCTTGTATGGCTACACCTTC. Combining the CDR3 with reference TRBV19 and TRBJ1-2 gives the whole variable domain DGGITQSPKYLFRKEGQNVTLSCEQNLNHDAMYWYRQDPGQGLRLIYYSQIVNDFQKGDIAEGYSVSREKKESFPLTVTSAQKNPTAFYLCASRGQEAFLLYGYTFGSGTRLTVV.

The CDR3 bases are TGCAGCGTTGAAGATCTTGACGAGCAGTACTTC. Its translation: CSVEDLDEQYF. V is TRBV29-1 and J is TRBJ2-7; D not certain. In germline, CDR1 is SQVTM, CDR2 ANQGSEA. The CDR3 has 11 amino acids. Deletions cut 0 bases from V and 5 bases from J, with 5 bases between.

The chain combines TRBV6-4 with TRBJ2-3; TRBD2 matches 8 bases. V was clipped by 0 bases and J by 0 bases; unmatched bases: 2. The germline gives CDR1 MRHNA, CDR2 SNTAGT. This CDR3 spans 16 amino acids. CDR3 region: CASSDSAGGSTDTQYF. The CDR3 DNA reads TGTGCCAGCAGTGACTCGGCGGGGGGTAGCACAGATACGCAGTATTTT.

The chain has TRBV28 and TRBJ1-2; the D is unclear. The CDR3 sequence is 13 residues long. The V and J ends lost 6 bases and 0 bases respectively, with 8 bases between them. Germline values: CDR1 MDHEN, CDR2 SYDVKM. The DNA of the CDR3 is TGTGCCAGCAGAAAGTCCTCTAACTATGGCTACACCTTC. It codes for CASRKSSNYGYTF.

The CDR3 bases are TGTGCCAGCTCGCCCCAGGGGGGGTCCATATGGCAGTTCTTC. It is translated as CASSPQGGSIWQFF. V usage is TRBV18 and J usage is TRBJ2-1; D might be TRBD1 or TRBD2, each matching 7 bases. From germline, CDR1 is KGHSH and CDR2 LQKENI. The V gene lost 6 bases and the J gene lost 12 bases, with 21 bases spanning the gap. The CDR3 length is 14 residues. The full variable domain, completed using reference TRBV18 and TRBJ2-1, is NAGVMQNPRHLVRRRGQEARLRCSPMKGHSHVYWYRQLPEEGLKFMVYLQKENIIDESGMPKERFSAEFPKEGPSILRIQQVVRGDSAAYFCASSPQGGSIWQFFGPGTRLTVL.

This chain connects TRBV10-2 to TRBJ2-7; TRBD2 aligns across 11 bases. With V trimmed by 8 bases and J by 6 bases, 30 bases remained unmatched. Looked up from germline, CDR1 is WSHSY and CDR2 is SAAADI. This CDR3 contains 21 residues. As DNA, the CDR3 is TGCGCCAGCTTTAGTATGTATCGGTATGCTGGACTAGCGGGCCTCGCCCCCGAGCAGTACTTC. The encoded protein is CASFSMYRYAGLAGLAPEQYF.